What follows are 29 T cell receptor beta chains derived from one specimen sequenced in a study of shared clonotypes between healthy human individuals. The method was immunoSEQ multiplex PCR; TCRdb's version includes in-frame clones alone and lacks a portion of them. The sample comprises about 1.5 million clones, approximately 98% of which are singletons, and roughly 0.4% rests with the top ten. The sample comprised naive CD4+ T cells sorted from blood. Subset of the sample: CD45RA+ positively selected. The receptors derive from a man aged 30 to 45 in good health.

The V gene is TRBV18, the J gene TRBJ2-1; 9 bases fit TRBD2. V lost 2 bases, J lost 0 bases, and 5 bases stayed unmatched. Germline CDR1 reads KGHSH; CDR2 reads LQKENI. The CDR3 sequence is 17 residues long. The CDR3 coding sequence is TGTGCCAGCTCACCATCGGGACTAGCTACCTCCTACAATGAGCAGTTCTTC. It yields the protein CASSPSGLATSYNEQFF. Full variable domain (rest looked up from reference TRBV18 and TRBJ2-1): NAGVMQNPRHLVRRRGQEARLRCSPMKGHSHVYWYRQLPEEGLKFMVYLQKENIIDESGMPKERFSAEFPKEGPSILRIQQVVRGDSAAYFCASSPSGLATSYNEQFFGPGTRLTVL.

The chain is built from TRBV28 and TRBJ2-7; the D gene is possibly TRBD2 (5 bases). With 8 bases removed from V and 0 bases from J, the gap between germline ends came to 17 bases. Germline CDR1 is MDHEN and CDR2 is SYDVKM. CDR3 size: 15 residues. The CDR3 reads CASRGYRDSSYEQYF. Here the CDR3 DNA reads TGTGCCAGCCGAGGGTATCGGGATAGCTCCTACGAGCAGTACTTC. The full variable domain, its missing parts supplied by reference TRBV28 and TRBJ2-7, is DVKVTQSSRYLVKRTGEKVFLECVQDMDHENMFWYRQDPGLGLRLIYFSYDVKMKEKGDIPEGYSVSREKKERFSLILESASTNQTSMYLCASRGYRDSSYEQYFGPGTRLTVT.

About this clone itself: Other DNA sequences within the sample encode an identical CDR3. CDR3 nucleotide sequence: TGTGCCAGCAGAAGGGACAGGGAGTCCTACGAGCAGTACTTC. It translates to CASRRDRESYEQYF. The V gene is TRBV6-5, the J gene TRBJ2-7, with 9 positions matching TRBD1. CDR1 and CDR2 from the germline V gene are MNHEY and SVGAGI. Trimming cost V 6 bases and J 1 base; bases outside gene matches: 4. This CDR3 has 14 residues.

With respect to this clone: Germline and junction disagree at one end, which may indicate a read error. The rearrangement links TRBV5-8 to TRBJ2-5, with D hard to call. There are 8 residues in the CDR3. The V gene's germline CDR1 is SGHTS and CDR2 YDEGEE. The CDR3 coding sequence is TGTGCCAGCAGCCCCCAATACTTC. Protein sequence: CASSPQYF. The complete variable domain, with remaining parts taken from reference TRBV5-8 and TRBJ2-5, reads EAGVTQSPTHLIKTRGQQATLRCSPISGHTSVYWYQQALGLGLQFLLWYDEGEERNRGNFPPRFSGRQFPNYSSELNVNALELEDSALYLCASSPQYFGPGTRLLVL.

The chain recombines TRBV18 with TRBJ2-1; the match to TRBD2 covers 10 bases. CDR3 length equals 15 residues. Losses at the gene ends were 6 bases for V and 9 bases for J; bases not matched to a gene: 11. Per the germline V gene, CDR1 is KGHSH and CDR2 is LQKENI. The CDR3 loop reads CASSRGLAEHGEQFF. The CDR3 region has the DNA TGTGCCAGCTCTCGCGGACTAGCGGAACACGGTGAGCAGTTCTTC.

This clone was observed once. The CDR3 sequence: CASREDRERETQYF. The CDR3, as DNA: TGTGCCAGCAGGGAGGACAGGGAACGAGAGACCCAGTACTTC. The chain couples TRBV2 to TRBJ2-5; 8 bases are shared with TRBD1. The germline gives CDR1 SNHLY, CDR2 FYNNEI. The CDR3 covers 14 residues. Trimming removed 6 bases from V and 4 bases from J; junction bases left unmatched: 7.

The chain employs TRBV5-1 and TRBJ2-7; D is perhaps TRBD1 or TRBD2 (6 bases each). Germline CDR1 SGHRS, CDR2 YFSETQ. Trimming shortened V by 0 bases and J by 5 bases, and 15 bases separated the two germline ends. The CDR3 has 15 amino acids. The CDR3: CASSLVGGSADEQYF. The CDR3, as DNA: TGCGCCAGCAGCTTGGTCGGGGGCAGCGCGGACGAGCAGTACTTC.

The chain recombines TRBV5-8 with TRBJ1-4; D gene ambiguous. The CDR3 is 14 residues long. Trimming took off 3 bases at V and 0 bases at J, with 6 bases between the two ends. Germline CDR1 SGHTS, CDR2 YDEGEE. The chain's CDR3 is CASSWEATNEKLFF. The CDR3 coding sequence is TGTGCCAGCAGCTGGGAGGCAACTAATGAAAAACTGTTTTTT.

The V gene is TRBV5-1, the J gene TRBJ1-2; tentatively, D is TRBD1 (5 bases). The length of the CDR3 is 12 residues. Trimming stripped 3 bases from V and 7 bases from J, with 10 bases between. Germline assignment: CDR1 SGHRS and CDR2 YFSETQ. CDR3 amino acids: CASSSQGPGYTF. CDR3 DNA: TGCGCCAGCAGCTCTCAGGGCCCTGGCTACACCTTC.

Comments on this clone: At one of its ends the junction is not consistent with the germline gene, which may arise from a read error. The V gene is TRBV7-9, the J gene TRBJ1-2; tentative D call: TRBD1 (6 bases). Germline assignment: CDR1 SEHNR and CDR2 FQNEAQ (reference sequence). The CDR3 is 13 amino acids. The CDR3: CASRWGGATGYTF. CDR3 nucleotides: TGTGCGAGCAGATGGGGGGGCGCGACTGGCTACACCTTC.

This clone has a single count. The gene calls are TRBV13 and TRBJ2-1, with D perhaps TRBD2 (6 bases). CDR1 and CDR2 from the germline V gene are PRHDT and FYEKMQ (reference sequence). The CDR3 is 13 amino acids. V was cut by 8 bases and J by 5 bases, with 13 bases left in between. The CDR3 nucleotides are TGTGCCAGCCGGGACTTTTTAAACAATGAGCAGTTCTTC. This sequence encodes CASRDFLNNEQFF. Together with reference TRBV13 and TRBJ2-1, the CDR3 gives the full variable domain: AAGVIQSPRHLIKEKRETATLKCYPIPRHDTVYWYQQGPGQDPQFLISFYEKMQSDKGSIPDRFSAQQFSDYHSELNMSSLELGDSALYFCASRDFLNNEQFFGPGTRLTVL.

As to this clone: The same CDR3 can be traced to other DNA sequences in this sample. The chain recombines TRBV7-9 with TRBJ1-5; 7 bases align to TRBD1. Germline trimming cut 3 bases from V and 4 bases from J; bases unmatched to any gene: 3. The V gene's germline CDR1 is SEHNR and CDR2 FQNEAQ (reference sequence). This CDR3 contains 14 residues. The CDR3 region has the DNA TGTGCCAGCAGCTTCGGGACAGAAAATCAGCCCCAGCATTTT. It translates to CASSFGTENQPQHF.

The chain employs TRBV9 and TRBJ2-1; D ambiguous. V was cut by 6 bases and J by 8 bases, with 6 bases left in between. Germline V gives CDR1 SGDLS, CDR2 YYNGEE. This CDR3 is 10 amino acids long. Written as DNA, the CDR3 is TGTGCCAGCACCGGCTATGAGCAGTTCTTC. Translated: CASTGYEQFF.

This chain uses TRBV6-5 with TRBJ2-7; no clear D gene. Trimming removed 5 bases from V and 3 bases from J, with 11 bases in between. The CDR3 length is 13 residues. The germline gives CDR1 MNHEY, CDR2 SVGAGI. The DNA for the CDR3 is TGTGCCAGCAGTCCCTGGACGGACTACGAGCAGTACTTC. This codes for CASSPWTDYEQYF.

The chain carries TRBV4-2 and TRBJ2-7, with 10 positions matching TRBD2. The CDR3 sequence is 18 residues long. After removal of 0 bases from V and 2 bases from J, the junction contained 10 bases not matched to a gene. CDR1 is LGHNA and CDR2 is YNFKEQ in the germline V gene. CDR3 nucleotides: TGTGCCAGCAGCCAAGATAGGGCTAGCGGGAGTACCGCCTACGAGCAGTACTTC. It specifies CASSQDRASGSTAYEQYF.

Comments on this clone: This CDR3 is also generated by other DNA sequences in the sample. V is TRBV20-1 and J is TRBJ1-1; D ambiguous. Germline V CDR1 and CDR2: DFQATT, SNEGSKA (reference sequence). The CDR3 runs to 10 residues. The V and J ends lost 6 bases and 0 bases respectively, with 2 bases between them. The CDR3 is CSALNTEAFF. CDR3 nucleotides: TGCAGTGCGTTGAACACTGAAGCTTTCTTT.

The table lists this clone with a count of one. The rearrangement joins TRBV6-5 to TRBJ2-7; 9 bases agree with TRBD1. Germline lookup yields CDR1 MNHEY and CDR2 SVGAGI. The V and J ends lost 0 bases and 5 bases, in that order; junction bases with no gene match: 5. The CDR3 runs 15 residues. CDR3: CASSYSTGQGNEQYF. The CDR3 nucleotides are TGTGCCAGCAGTTACTCAACGGGACAGGGCAACGAGCAGTACTTC.

This clone is a singleton in its sample. The rearrangement links TRBV25-1 to TRBJ2-5; 11 bases match TRBD1. In germline, CDR1 is MGHDK, CDR2 SYGVNS. The V segment lost 6 bases and the J segment 4 bases; nucleotides outside the gene matches: 7. CDR3 size: 15 residues. CDR3 bases: TGTGCCAGCAGCCCATCGGACAGGGGGCGAGAGACCCAGTACTTC. Residues: CASSPSDRGRETQYF.

This chain connects TRBV5-4 to TRBJ2-3; possibly TRBD1 for D (5 bases). The CDR3 sequence is 14 residues long. The germline V gene has CDR1 SGHNT and CDR2 YYREEE (reference sequence). The V and J ends lost 3 bases and 0 bases respectively, with 8 bases between them. The CDR3 region has the DNA TGTGCCAGCAGCTACCGACAGAGCACAGATACGCAGTATTTT. Residues: CASSYRQSTDTQYF.

The rearrangement uses TRBV4-1 and TRBJ2-3; 8 nucleotides align to TRBD2. The CDR3 is 17 amino acids. CDR1 and CDR2 (germline): MGHRA, YSYEKL. With 0 bases clipped from V and 4 bases from J, the junction kept 9 bases outside the gene matches. CDR3 loop: CASSQEGTSLFPDTQYF. DNA for the CDR3: TGCGCCAGCAGCCAAGAAGGGACTAGTCTCTTCCCAGATACGCAGTATTTT.

V gene TRBV15 combines with J gene TRBJ1-5, with D possibly matching TRBD1 (5 bases). Looked up from germline, CDR1 is LNHNV and CDR2 is YYDKDF (reference sequence). This CDR3 contains 15 residues. V was pared by 4 bases and J by 6 bases, with 16 bases between. CDR3 DNA sequence: TGTGCCACCAGCACCGGGGCCGGGGAGGTTCAGCCCCAGCATTTT. This codes for CATSTGAGEVQPQHF.

V usage is TRBV7-6 and J usage is TRBJ1-3, with TRBD1 as a possible D gene (5 bases). This CDR3 comprises 15 residues. Germline values: CDR1 SGHVS, CDR2 FNYEAQ. Trimming pared 0 bases from V and 2 bases from J, leaving 8 bases between. The CDR3 nucleotides read TGTGCCAGCAGCTTAGCAGGGGATCCTGGAAACACCATATATTTT. It translates to CASSLAGDPGNTIYF. The full variable domain, with the rest looked up from reference TRBV7-6 and TRBJ1-3, is GAGVSQSPRYKVTKRGQDVALRCDPISGHVSLYWYRQALGQGPEFLTYFNYEAQQDKSGLPNDRFSAERPEGSISTLTIQRTEQRDSAMYRCASSLAGDPGNTIYFGEGSWLTVV.

V gene TRBV6-5 combines with J gene TRBJ1-1; D may be TRBD1 (6 bases). V dropped 2 bases and J dropped 1 base, with 8 bases sitting between them. Germline V CDR1 and CDR2: MNHEY, SVGAGI. The CDR3 is 14 amino acids. The CDR3 DNA follows: TGTGCCAGCAGTTACAAGGGACAGAACACTGAAGCTTTCTTT. Protein sequence: CASSYKGQNTEAFF.

This chain links TRBV5-4 with TRBJ2-7, with 9 nucleotides matching TRBD1. The CDR3 has 15 amino acids. CDR1 SGHNT and CDR2 YYREEE come from the germline V gene (reference sequence). The ends lost 4 bases at V and 5 bases at J; junction bases unmatched: 10. CDR3 residues: CASSNTGQGVNEQYF. The CDR3, as DNA: TGTGCCAGCAGCAATACGGGACAGGGTGTCAACGAGCAGTACTTC.

This chain uses TRBV18 with TRBJ1-2, with D possibly matching TRBD1 (5 bases). Germline loops: CDR1 KGHSH, CDR2 LQKENI. Between the trimmed V and J ends, which lost 3 bases and 5 bases, there was a span of 10 bases. CDR3 size: 13 residues. CDR3 region: CASSPQGGYGYTF. The CDR3 DNA follows: TGTGCCAGCTCACCCCAGGGAGGGTATGGCTACACCTTC. The full variable domain, in which reference TRBV18 and TRBJ1-2 provide the parts outside the CDR3, is NAGVMQNPRHLVRRRGQEARLRCSPMKGHSHVYWYRQLPEEGLKFMVYLQKENIIDESGMPKERFSAEFPKEGPSILRIQQVVRGDSAAYFCASSPQGGYGYTFGSGTRLTVV.

The chain is built from TRBV5-1 and TRBJ1-1; TRBD1 might be the D (5 bases). Trimming took 2 bases from V and 7 from J, leaving 15 bases between them. This CDR3 spans 14 amino acids. Germline lookup yields CDR1 SGHRS and CDR2 YFSETQ. CDR3 protein: CASSFGSGDLEAFF. CDR3 sequence (DNA): TGCGCCAGCAGCTTTGGTTCGGGGGATCTTGAAGCTTTCTTT. Supplemented by reference TRBV5-1 and TRBJ1-1, the full variable domain reads KAGVTQTPRYLIKTRGQQVTLSCSPISGHRSVSWYQQTPGQGLQFLFEYFSETQRNKGNFPGRFSGRQFSNSRSEMNVSTLELGDSALYLCASSFGSGDLEAFFGQGTRLTVV.

The CDR3 loop is CASLQGANEKLFF. The CDR3 DNA follows: TGTGCCAGCTTACAGGGCGCTAATGAAAAACTGTTTTTT. The chain joins TRBV28 to TRBJ1-4; a possible D gene is TRBD1 (6 bases). The germline V gene encodes CDR1 MDHEN and CDR2 SYDVKM. This CDR3 spans 13 amino acids. V lost 8 bases and J lost 3, with 10 bases in between.

The chain uses TRBV7-2 and TRBJ1-4, with 7 nucleotides matching TRBD1. The CDR3 is 15 amino acids. Germline V gene lookup returns CDR1 SGHTA and CDR2 FQGNSA. After removal of 2 bases from V and 5 bases from J, the junction contained 5 bases not matched to a gene. The CDR3 protein is CASSLKGQRNEKLFF. In DNA form, the CDR3 reads TGTGCCAGCAGCTTAAAGGGACAGAGGAATGAAAAACTGTTTTTT.

This clone appeared a single time. The chain uses TRBV27 and TRBJ1-2; possibly TRBD1 for D (6 bases). Germline CDR1 MNHEY, CDR2 SMNVEV (reference sequence). The V end was cut by 0 bases, the J end by 8 bases, with 13 bases between. CDR3 length: 14 amino acids. DNA of the CDR3: TGTGCCAGCAGTTTATCAGGCAGGGGAGTAGGCTACACCTTC. Translated, it gives CASSLSGRGVGYTF.